Listed here are 26 T cell receptor beta chains from one sample, sequenced in a study of cytomegalovirus exposure and HLA in healthy donors. Produced via immunoSEQ multiplex PCR; TCRdb's table is partial and in-frame only. The sample yields roughly 86,000 clones, almost 97% seen once. The specimen sequenced was PBMCs. The receptors stem from a man aged 18 to 30 in good health and CMV-seropositive.

V and J are TRBV7-8 and TRBJ1-1, with 11 bases fitting TRBD1. In germline, CDR1 is SGHVS, CDR2 FQNEAQ. Trimming took 4 bases from V and 5 from J; bases not matched to a gene: 9. The CDR3 runs 16 residues. CDR3 residues: CASSSGDRGSDTEAFF. The DNA of the CDR3 is TGTGCCAGCAGCTCCGGGGACAGGGGGTCTGATACTGAAGCTTTCTTT.

The rearrangement joins TRBV30 to TRBJ2-2; D possibly corresponds to TRBD2 (6 bases). The CDR3 is made up of 15 amino acids. Deletions cut 7 bases from V and 0 bases from J, with 15 bases between. Looked up from germline, CDR1 is GTSNPN and CDR2 is SVGIG (reference sequence). CDR3 sequence: CASPRGGANTGELFF. For the CDR3, the DNA is TGTGCCTCCCCGAGAGGCGGGGCGAACACCGGGGAGCTGTTTTTT.

J is TRBJ2-1 and V is TRBV18, with D perhaps TRBD2 (5 bases). Germline values: CDR1 KGHSH, CDR2 LQKENI. The length of the CDR3 is 13 residues. The V and J ends lost 0 bases and 5 bases respectively, with 5 bases between them. The CDR3: CASSPPTNNEQFF. As DNA, the CDR3 is TGTGCCAGCTCACCACCGACTAACAATGAGCAGTTCTTC.

This rearrangement joins TRBV5-4 to TRBJ2-1, with a weak D call TRBD2 (5 bases). The CDR3 consists of 14 residues. CDR1 and CDR2 (germline): SGHNT, YYREEE (reference sequence). V was clipped by 5 bases and J by 5 bases, with 14 bases between them. CDR3 in amino acids: CASSRARENNEQFF. DNA of the CDR3: TGTGCCAGCAGTCGAGCTAGGGAGAACAATGAGCAGTTCTTC.

The chain combines TRBV12-5 with TRBJ2-7; a weak D match, TRBD2 (5 bases). Germline V CDR1 and CDR2: LGHNT, FRNRAP. The CDR3 spans 14 residues. Trimming shortened V by 7 bases and J by 2 bases, and 15 bases separated the two germline ends. CDR3 sequence reads: CASALSNGAYEQYF. DNA for the CDR3: TGTGCTAGTGCCCTATCTAACGGGGCCTACGAGCAGTACTTC.

The chain couples TRBV5-1 to TRBJ2-7, with 8 bases identical to TRBD2. The germline V gene has CDR1 SGHRS and CDR2 YFSETQ. V shed 4 bases and J 5 bases; nucleotides not matched to a gene: 17. The CDR3 runs to 17 residues. CDR3 bases: TGCGCCAGCAGCGGACCGGGACTAGAGCGGGTTGGAAACGAGCAGTACTTC. This gives the protein CASSGPGLERVGNEQYF.

The chain uses TRBV9 and TRBJ2-7; 7 bases are a match to TRBD1. V shed 3 bases and J 0 bases; nucleotides not matched to a gene: 6. Germline values: CDR1 SGDLS, CDR2 YYNGEE. The CDR3 has 15 amino acids. CDR3 in DNA: TGTGCCAGCAGCGACGCGACAGGGAGCTCCTACGAGCAGTACTTC. Translation gives CASSDATGSSYEQYF.

CDR3 nucleotides: TGTGCCAGCAGCCAATCCCAACTCTATGGCTACACCTTC. It codes for CASSQSQLYGYTF. The V and J genes are TRBV4-2 and TRBJ1-2; D is undetermined. CDR3 length: 13 residues. Germline V gives CDR1 LGHNA, CDR2 YNFKEQ. V was pared by 2 bases and J by 4 bases, with 8 bases between.

The chain is built from TRBV11-3 and TRBJ2-2; 7 nucleotides match TRBD1. After removal of 0 bases from V and 0 bases from J, the junction contained 10 bases not matched to a gene. CDR3 length equals 19 residues. CDR1 and CDR2 from the germline V gene are SGHNT and YENEEA. The CDR3 loop reads CASSLEGRYQGANTGELFF. The CDR3 region has the DNA TGTGCCAGCAGCTTAGAAGGCCGGTATCAGGGGGCGAACACCGGGGAGCTGTTTTTT.

This rearrangement joins TRBV10-3 to TRBJ2-7; 10 bases match TRBD2. The CDR3 runs 17 residues. Trimming cost V 4 bases and J 4 bases; bases outside gene matches: 13. Germline V lookup: CDR1 ENHRY, CDR2 SYGVKD. The CDR3 sequence: CAISGAWASGRHYEQYF. The CDR3 nucleotides are TGTGCCATCAGTGGGGCCTGGGCTAGCGGGAGACATTACGAGCAGTACTTC.

This chain links TRBV7-8 with TRBJ2-7, with 10 bases that match TRBD1. This CDR3 has 15 residues. Trimming removed 1 base from V and 2 bases from J; junction bases left unmatched: 2. Looked up from germline, CDR1 is SGHVS and CDR2 is FQNEAQ. The CDR3 region has the DNA TGTGCCAGCAGCTTAGGAGGACAGGGGGCCTACGAGCAGTACTTC. Translating gives CASSLGGQGAYEQYF.

The chain combines TRBV28 with TRBJ2-7; D is perhaps TRBD2 (6 bases). The CDR3 has 16 amino acids. Germline loops: CDR1 MDHEN, CDR2 SYDVKM. V was trimmed by 3 bases and J by 3 bases, leaving 18 bases between them. The CDR3 nucleotides read TGTGCCAGCAGTTTCTCCTGGGGGGAACAGAACTACGAGCAGTACTTC. As protein: CASSFSWGEQNYEQYF.

The gene calls are TRBV18 and TRBJ2-5; 10 nucleotides match TRBD2. The CDR3 totals 13 residues. Germline V gives CDR1 KGHSH, CDR2 LQKENI. V was pared by 11 bases and J by 2 bases, with 5 bases of the junction left unmatched. CDR3 DNA: TGTGCCGTATCTAGCGGGAGTCAAGAGACCCAGTACTTC. Protein: CAVSSGSQETQYF.

This clone showed up just once. V usage is TRBV5-1 and J usage is TRBJ2-5; perhaps TRBD2 as D (6 bases). This CDR3 is 14 amino acids long. V shed 4 bases and J shed 5 bases, with 15 bases lying between them. The germline V gene has CDR1 SGHRS and CDR2 YFSETQ. DNA of the CDR3: TGCGCCAGCAGCGAAAGTACGGAGGGGGAGACCCAGTACTTC. Translation: CASSESTEGETQYF.

This chain links TRBV7-2 with TRBJ2-1; 7 nucleotides align to TRBD2. The trim removed 5 bases at V and 6 bases at J, leaving 4 bases unmatched. Per germline, CDR1 SGHTA and CDR2 FQGNSA. There are 13 residues in the CDR3. DNA for the CDR3: TGTGCCAGCAGCCCGACTAGCAGCAATGAGCAGTTCTTC. It yields the protein CASSPTSSNEQFF.

The chain recombines TRBV11-3 with TRBJ2-2, with TRBD1 matching 9 bases. The CDR3 totals 15 residues. The V and J ends lost 5 bases and 2 bases, in that order; junction bases with no gene match: 3. Looked up from germline, CDR1 is SGHNT and CDR2 is YENEEA. CDR3 region: CASSRGQGNTGELFF. The CDR3, as DNA: TGTGCCAGCAGCCGGGGACAGGGTAACACCGGGGAGCTGTTTTTT.

The CDR3, as DNA: TGCGCCAGCAGCTTGGCCGGGACTAGCGGAGGGATGGAGACCCAGTACTTC. Its protein product is CASSLAGTSGGMETQYF. J is TRBJ2-5 and V is TRBV5-1; 11 positions agree with TRBD2. V lost 0 bases, J lost 5 bases, and 9 bases stayed unmatched. CDR3 length equals 17 residues. The germline V gene encodes CDR1 SGHRS and CDR2 YFSETQ.

This chain uses TRBV30 with TRBJ1-1; a possible D gene is TRBD1 (5 bases). This CDR3 is built from 13 residues. CDR1 is GTSNPN, CDR2 SVGIG, per germline (reference sequence). Trimming removed 1 base at V and 5 bases at J, with 11 bases between. The CDR3 DNA reads TGTGCCTGGAGTGGGGGCTTGGGTACTGAAGCTTTCTTT. Protein: CAWSGGLGTEAFF.

The chain recombines TRBV11-1 with TRBJ1-1; D perhaps matches TRBD1 (5 bases). From germline, CDR1 is SGHAT and CDR2 FQDESV (reference sequence). The ends were cut back, 4 bases at V and 5 bases at J, with 11 bases in the middle. The CDR3 runs 13 residues. Here the CDR3 reads CASSSWPGTEAFF. The CDR3, as DNA: TGTGCCAGCAGCTCCTGGCCAGGGACTGAAGCTTTCTTT.

The V and J genes are TRBV28 and TRBJ2-7; 12 nucleotides match TRBD2. The ends lost 2 bases at V and 5 bases at J; junction bases unmatched: 1. Germline V gene data show CDR1 as MDHEN and CDR2 as SYDVKM. The CDR3 runs 14 residues. The CDR3 coding sequence is TGTGCCAGCAGTTTACGACTAGCGGGAGACGAGCAGTACTTC. Translating gives CASSLRLAGDEQYF.

The chain recombines TRBV7-8 with TRBJ2-7; the D gene is possibly TRBD1 (5 bases). CDR3 length: 14 residues. V was cut by 5 bases and J by 5 bases, with 16 bases left in between. Germline CDR1 and CDR2: SGHVS and FQNEAQ. The CDR3: CASSQNLGRDEQYF. DNA for the CDR3: TGTGCCAGCAGCCAAAATTTGGGCAGGGACGAGCAGTACTTC.

In this sample, this clone turned up a few times. This chain connects TRBV6-1 to TRBJ1-5; D ambiguous. The CDR3 spans 14 residues. The germline V gene encodes CDR1 MNHNS and CDR2 SASEGT. Trimming removed 4 bases at V and 7 bases at J, with 14 bases between. The CDR3 region has the DNA TGTGCCAGCAGTGCCGACATGGAGGCCCAGCCCCAGCATTTT. This encodes CASSADMEAQPQHF.

The chain carries TRBV5-1 and TRBJ2-7; possible D gene TRBD2, 5 bases. CDR3 length: 15 residues. Trimming removed 6 bases from V and 0 bases from J, with 16 bases in between. Germline assignment: CDR1 SGHRS and CDR2 YFSETQ. In DNA form, the CDR3 reads TGCGCCAGCACCCCCAGCGCGGGCCACTCCTACGAGCAGTACTTC. This sequence encodes CASTPSAGHSYEQYF. Together with reference TRBV5-1 and TRBJ2-7, the CDR3 gives the full variable domain: KAGVTQTPRYLIKTRGQQVTLSCSPISGHRSVSWYQQTPGQGLQFLFEYFSETQRNKGNFPGRFSGRQFSNSRSEMNVSTLELGDSALYLCASTPSAGHSYEQYFGPGTRLTVT.

The rearrangement joins TRBV6-5 to TRBJ2-7; the match to TRBD2 covers 7 bases. Trimming took 3 bases from V and 6 from J; bases not matched to a gene: 5. The CDR3 is made up of 13 amino acids. The germline V gene encodes CDR1 MNHEY and CDR2 SVGAGI. The CDR3 region has the DNA TGTGCCAGCAGTTATGGACTAGGAGGCGAGCAGTACTTC. It specifies CASSYGLGGEQYF.

V gene TRBV7-9 combines with J gene TRBJ2-5, with a possible D match to TRBD2 (6 bases). The V and J ends lost 5 bases and 2 bases respectively, with 24 bases between them. CDR1 is SEHNR, CDR2 FQNEAQ, per germline (reference sequence). The CDR3 length is 18 residues. CDR3 amino acids: CASSHTDGIADRQETQYF. Written as DNA, the CDR3 is TGTGCCAGCAGCCACACGGACGGCATAGCGGACCGACAAGAGACCCAGTACTTC.

The chain carries TRBV9 and TRBJ2-7, with D tentatively TRBD2 (6 bases). Trimming took off 3 bases at V and 3 bases at J, with 13 bases between the two ends. From germline, CDR1 is SGDLS and CDR2 YYNGEE. CDR3 length equals 14 residues. The CDR3 DNA follows: TGTGCCAGCAGCGCGACCGGGGGTTTCTACGAGCAGTACTTC. Residues: CASSATGGFYEQYF.